Listed below are T cell receptor beta chains from one sample, sequenced in a study of OX40 agonist ivuxolimab in advanced cancers. Sequencing was performed with immunoSEQ multiplex PCR; in TCRdb, only in-frame clones are kept and a portion is missing. This sample has about 26,000 clones, with around four fifths found just once. Specimen: CD4+ or CD8+ T cells sorted from blood, collected in a trial of the OX40 agonist ivuxolimab. Receptors originate from an adult with an advanced solid tumor such as melanoma, head and neck, liver or kidney cancer. CDR3s include the opening cysteine and the closing phenylalanine or tryptophan. The D gene is left open where the match is weak. Expanded clones are given a class, and other clones once, few, many or no size at all.

clone_size	cdr3_length	v_call	d_call	j_call	cdr3_nt	cdr3_aa
.	15	TRBV11-2	.	TRBJ2-3	TGTGCCAGCAGCTCCCCTGGGGATAGAACAGATACGCAGTATTTT	CASSSPGDRTDTQYF
.	12	TRBV9	.	TRBJ2-3	TGTGCCAGCAGCCTGGCCCTCGATACGCAGTATTTT	CASSLALDTQYF
.	15	TRBV28	TRBD1	TRBJ1-1	TGTGCCAGCAGAAGGACAGGGGAACCGAACACTGAAGCTTTCTTT	CASRRTGEPNTEAFF
.	14	TRBV13	.	TRBJ2-5	TGTGCCAGCAGCTCGGACAGTAGAAAAGAGACCCAGTACTTC	CASSSDSRKETQYF
.	12	TRBV6-1	.	TRBJ1-1	TGTGCCAGTCGGGACCCTCGCACTGAAGCTTTCTTT	CASRDPRTEAFF
.	15	TRBV19	.	TRBJ1-1	TGTGCCAGTAGCCCCTGGGGCAGGGTGAACACTGAAGCTTTCTTT	CASSPWGRVNTEAFF
.	14	TRBV27	.	TRBJ2-7	TGTGCCAGCAGTCCCTGGGCGGGGACGGTCGAGCAGTACTTC	CASSPWAGTVEQYF
.	14	TRBV27	.	TRBJ1-1	TGTGCCAGCAGTCCCTCTCCCATGAACACTGAAGCTTTCTTT	CASSPSPMNTEAFF
.	15	TRBV28	.	TRBJ1-2	TGTGCCAGCAGGGAATTCCCGGGACGGGGGGACGGCTACACCTTC	CASREFPGRGDGYTF
.	16	TRBV27	TRBD2	TRBJ2-3	TGTGCCAGCAGTTTTTTGACTAGCGGGGGCACAGATACGCAGTATTTT	CASSFLTSGGTDTQYF
.	15	TRBV19	.	TRBJ1-1	TGTGCCAGTCGCCCCGGGCAGGTTCCGTTTGACGAAGCTTTCTTT	CASRPGQVPFDEAFF
.	11	TRBV30	.	TRBJ1-1	TGTGCCCGGAAGTCGAACACTGAAGCTTTCTTT	CARKSNTEAFF
.	16	TRBV27	.	TRBJ2-3	TGTGCCAGCAGTTTACGGGGGCCCTTCTCCATAGATACGCAGTATTTT	CASSLRGPFSIDTQYF
.	13	TRBV19	.	TRBJ1-2	TGTGCCGCCTCAGACAAGACCTACTATGGCTACACCTTC	CAASDKTYYGYTF
.	15	TRBV27	.	TRBJ1-1	TGTGCCAGCAGTTTCTCCGGGACGGTGAACACTGAAGCTTTCTTT	CASSFSGTVNTEAFF
.	13	TRBV19	.	TRBJ2-5	TGTGCCAGTAGCCCCCCTTGGGGGGAGACCCAGTACTTC	CASSPPWGETQYF
.	14	TRBV6-5	.	TRBJ2-1	TGTGCCAGCAGTTACGTAACAGGGTACAATGAGCAGTTCTTC	CASSYVTGYNEQFF
.	16	TRBV28	TRBD2	TRBJ2-3	TGTGCCAGCAGTTTAATTGGGACTACGGGGACAGATACGCAGTATTTT	CASSLIGTTGTDTQYF
.	14	TRBV4-1	.	TRBJ2-5	TGCGCCAGCAGCCAAGACCGAGGACAAGAGACCCAGTACTTC	CASSQDRGQETQYF
.	16	TRBV7-3	TRBD2	TRBJ2-1	TGTGCCAGCAGCTTAACCCCTAGCGGGAGGTCCAATGAGCAGTTCTTC	CASSLTPSGRSNEQFF
.	13	TRBV7-8	TRBD1	TRBJ2-1	TGTGCCAGCAGCATCGACAGGGGAAATGAGCAGTTCTTC	CASSIDRGNEQFF
few	14	TRBV7-6	TRBD1	TRBJ2-7	TGTGCCAGCAGCTTAGAGGGACAGGGCTACGAGCAGTACTTC	CASSLEGQGYEQYF
.	16	TRBV10-2	TRBD2	TRBJ2-7	TGCGCCAGCAGTGAGTCGAAAATAGCGGGAGTCAGGGAGCAGTACTTC	CASSESKIAGVREQYF
.	13	TRBV6-5	.	TRBJ2-1	TGTGCCAGCAGTTACTCGCTGGTCAATGAGCAGTTCTTC	CASSYSLVNEQFF
.	17	TRBV6-4	.	TRBJ1-2	TGTGCCAGCAGTGACTCTCGGGACAACCGTCCTAACTATGGCTACACCTTC	CASSDSRDNRPNYGYTF
once	16	TRBV4-2	.	TRBJ2-1	TGTGCCAGCAGCCAAGAATGGGAATGGGGCTACAATGAGCAGTTCTTC	CASSQEWEWGYNEQFF
large	16	TRBV4-2	.	TRBJ1-2	TGTGCCAGCAGCCAAGATGTCGGCAGGGGACCCTATGGCTACACCTTC	CASSQDVGRGPYGYTF
.	13	TRBV29-1	.	TRBJ2-2	TGCAGCGTCTGGACGGTAACACCCGGGGAGCTGTTTTTT	CSVWTVTPGELFF
.	18	TRBV5-6	TRBD2	TRBJ2-3	TGTGCCAGCAGCTGGACTAGCGGGGGGGCGCAAAGCACAGATACGCAGTATTTT	CASSWTSGGAQSTDTQYF
.	13	TRBV7-9	.	TRBJ2-5	TGTGCCAGCAGCTCCCCCTTCTGGGAGACCCAGTACTTC	CASSSPFWETQYF
few	13	TRBV4-1	.	TRBJ2-3	TGCGCCAGCAGCGGGAGCAGCACAGATACGCAGTATTTT	CASSGSSTDTQYF
once	17	TRBV4-3	.	TRBJ1-2	TGCGCCAGCAGCCTGGGCCGCGGCCCCCTCTCTAACTATGGCTACACCTTC	CASSLGRGPLSNYGYTF
.	15	TRBV7-6	TRBD2	TRBJ2-7	TGTGCCAGCAGCTTATGGGAGGGAACCTTCTACGAGCAGTACTTC	CASSLWEGTFYEQYF
.	14	TRBV6-6	.	TRBJ2-2	TGTGCCAGCAGTCGGACTTCCCTCACCGGGGAGCTGTTTTTT	CASSRTSLTGELFF
.	15	TRBV25-1	TRBD1	TRBJ2-2	TGTGCCAGCAGTGAATGGGGGACAGGGCCCGGGGAGCTGTTTTTT	CASSEWGTGPGELFF
.	12	TRBV13	.	TRBJ2-2	TGTGCCAGCAGCTTAGGCACCGGGGAGCTGTTTTTT	CASSLGTGELFF
.	15	TRBV30	.	TRBJ1-6	TGTGCCTGGACTGGGAGTCTACTGTATAATTCACCCCTCCACTTT	CAWTGSLLYNSPLHF
.	15	TRBV6-6	TRBD1	TRBJ2-5	TGTGCCAGCCGCAAAACAGGGGGCTGGCAGGAGACCCAGTACTTC	CASRKTGGWQETQYF
.	14	TRBV2	TRBD1	TRBJ1-1	TGTGACAGCAGCGACAGGGCCCCTGGGACTGAAGCTTTCTTT	CDSSDRAPGTEAFF
once	14	TRBV9	.	TRBJ2-7	TGTGCCAGCAGCGTCGGGGGATTTATGGACGAGCAGTACTTC	CASSVGGFMDEQYF
.	17	TRBV4-3	.	TRBJ1-1	TGCGCCAGCAGCAAAGATGGGGGGCGGACCCTGAACACTGAAGCTTTCTTT	CASSKDGGRTLNTEAFF
.	15	TRBV7-2	TRBD2	TRBJ2-7	TGTGCCAGCAGCTTAGCTACTAGCGGGTATAACGAGCAGTACTTC	CASSLATSGYNEQYF
.	18	TRBV7-9	.	TRBJ2-2	TGTGCCAGCAGCTTAGTCTCCATCAGTGGGCTAGACACCGGGGAGCTGTTTTTT	CASSLVSISGLDTGELFF
.	17	TRBV4-3	.	TRBJ2-2	TGCGCCAGCAGCCAAGATCCGGGAGCGGTCGACACCGGGGAGCTGTTTTTT	CASSQDPGAVDTGELFF
.	13	TRBV27	TRBD2	TRBJ2-7	TGTGCCAGCAGTTTATTGGGGGGGTATGAACAGTACTTC	CASSLLGGYEQYF